This passage covers 15 T cell receptor beta chains from one sample sequenced in a study of beta chain features in type 1 diabetes. Every bit of the isolated RNA underwent reverse transcription, so sequencing read expressed TCRB transcripts. Some clones are missing from TCRdb's copy, which holds only in-frame ones; the method was immunoSEQ multiplex PCR. The data show about 330,000 clones, approximately 11% seen once. Sequencing was done on a sample of naive CD4+ T cells from blood. These receptors all come from a woman aged 30 to 39 in good health.

This clone was found a few times. V gene TRBV5-1 combines with J gene TRBJ2-5; TRBD1 agrees at 7 bases. There are 14 residues in the CDR3. V was clipped by 5 bases and J by 5 bases; unmatched bases: 9. The germline gives CDR1 SGHRS, CDR2 YFSETQ. The DNA for the CDR3 is TGCGCCAGCAGTAGACAGGGAGTGGAGGAGACCCAGTACTTC. Encoded protein: CASSRQGVEETQYF.

This clone was picked up a small number of times. The CDR3 spells CASRALMTGATEAFF. The CDR3 nucleotides read TGCGCCAGCAGAGCATTGATGACAGGGGCCACTGAAGCTTTCTTT. The rearrangement joins TRBV4-3 to TRBJ1-1; 8 nucleotides align to TRBD1. The length of the CDR3 is 15 residues. V was pared by 6 bases and J by 4 bases, with 10 bases of the junction left unmatched. The germline CDR1 and CDR2 sequences are LGHNA and YSLEER.

This clone was seen more than once but under ten times. J is TRBJ1-1 and V is TRBV28; 9 positions agree with TRBD1. V lost 4 bases and J lost 10; bases outside the gene matches: 10. CDR1 and CDR2 (germline): MDHEN, SYDVKM. The CDR3 length is 14 residues. The DNA of the CDR3 is TGTGCCAGCAGTTGGGGAGGGACAGGGAGAGTAGCTTTCTTT. Encoded protein: CASSWGGTGRVAFF.

The genes are TRBV7-2 and TRBJ1-5; D is uncertain. V was shortened by 5 bases and J by 2 bases, with 10 bases between the two germline ends. The CDR3 is 14 residues long. CDR1 SGHTA and CDR2 FQGNSA come from the germline V gene. CDR3 DNA sequence: TGTGCCAGCAGCATGGGCCAGGGCAATCAGCCCCAGCATTTT. Its protein product is CASSMGQGNQPQHF.

The J gene is TRBJ1-4, the V gene TRBV7-9, with D tentatively TRBD1 (5 bases). The CDR3 consists of 17 residues. V was clipped by 1 base and J by 3 bases, with 15 bases between them. Germline V gives CDR1 SEHNR, CDR2 FQNEAQ (reference sequence). CDR3 sequence: CASSLGGALTANEKLFF. As DNA, the CDR3 is TGTGCCAGCAGCTTAGGCGGGGCGCTTACGGCTAATGAAAAACTGTTTTTT. Based on the CDR3 plus reference TRBV7-9 and TRBJ1-4, the full variable domain is DTGVSQNPRHKITKRGQNVTFRCDPISEHNRLYWYRQTLGQGPEFLTYFQNEAQLEKSRLLSDRFSAERPKGSFSTLEIQRTEQGDSAMYLCASSLGGALTANEKLFFGSGTQLSVL.

This clone was seen more than once but under ten times. The chain combines TRBV30 with TRBJ2-7, with TRBD2 as a possible D gene (6 bases). V was pared by 4 bases and J by 5 bases, with 15 bases between. There are 13 residues in the CDR3. Germline V gene lookup returns CDR1 GTSNPN and CDR2 SVGIG (reference sequence). The CDR3 is CAWTRRALDEQYF. CDR3 bases: TGTGCCTGGACTAGGAGGGCCCTCGACGAGCAGTACTTC. The entire variable domain, with the rest obtained from reference TRBV30 and TRBJ2-7, is as follows: SQTIHQWPATLVQPVGSPLSLECTVEGTSNPNLYWYRQAAGRGLQLLFYSVGIGQISSEVPQNLSASRPQDRQFILSSKKLLLSDSGFYLCAWTRRALDEQYFGPGTRLTVT.

This clone was seen only a few times. The V gene is TRBV18, the J gene TRBJ1-5; tentatively, D is TRBD1 (6 bases). This CDR3 is built from 15 residues. Trimming left V 2 bases short and J 3 bases short, with 11 bases between. Germline CDR1 is KGHSH and CDR2 is LQKENI. In nucleotides, the CDR3 is TGTGCCAGCTCACCAACTGGGGGCCCCAATCAGCCCCAGCATTTT. Protein product: CASSPTGGPNQPQHF.

The chain links TRBV23-1 to TRBJ1-1; TRBD1 matches at 9 bases. TRBV23-1 is designated an ORF whose function remains uncertain. The CDR3 totals 13 residues. Trimming took 4 bases from V and 7 from J; bases not matched to a gene: 4. The chain's CDR3 is CASSRTGEVEAFF. The CDR3 nucleotides read TGCGCCAGCAGTCGGACAGGGGAGGTTGAAGCTTTCTTT.

J is TRBJ2-2 and V is TRBV18; no clear D. Germline V lookup: CDR1 KGHSH, CDR2 LQKENI. There are 14 residues in the CDR3. V lost 3 bases and J 0 bases, leaving 5 bases between the germline ends. This chain's CDR3 is CASSPVANTGELFF. The CDR3 DNA sequence: TGTGCCAGCTCACCCGTCGCGAACACCGGGGAGCTGTTTTTT. Full variable domain (outside the CDR3, taken from reference TRBV18 and TRBJ2-2): NAGVMQNPRHLVRRRGQEARLRCSPMKGHSHVYWYRQLPEEGLKFMVYLQKENIIDESGMPKERFSAEFPKEGPSILRIQQVVRGDSAAYFCASSPVANTGELFFGEGSRLTVL.

The V and J genes are TRBV4-2 and TRBJ2-1; no clear D gene. There are 14 residues in the CDR3. The germline CDR1 and CDR2 sequences are LGHNA and YNFKEQ. Trimming removed 3 bases from V and 7 bases from J, with 13 bases in between. The CDR3 bases are TGTGCCAGCAGCCAGGATCTAGATCTGAATGAGCAGTTCTTC. Translating it yields CASSQDLDLNEQFF.

This clone was seen a handful of times. This chain links TRBV9 with TRBJ2-1; 11 nucleotides match TRBD2. Germline-derived CDR1 and CDR2 are SGDLS and YYNGEE. With 0 bases clipped from V and 5 bases from J, the junction kept 19 bases outside the gene matches. The CDR3 is 21 amino acids. The CDR3 DNA reads as TGTGCCAGCAGCGTAGCCGTCCCCAGACCGATAGCGGGAGGGCGTAACAATGAGCAGTTCTTC. This codes for CASSVAVPRPIAGGRNNEQFF.

This clone was seen many times. The rearrangement uses TRBV4-3 and TRBJ2-3; possible D gene TRBD1, 6 bases. Germline V gene data show CDR1 as LGHNA and CDR2 as YSLEER. The V end was cut by 4 bases, the J end by 4 bases, with 12 bases between. The CDR3 runs 14 residues. The CDR3 bases are TGCGCCAGCAGCCCCGGACAGCCCGCAGATACGCAGTATTTT. Protein sequence: CASSPGQPADTQYF.

The chain has TRBV18 and TRBJ1-2, with D maybe TRBD1 (6 bases). Trimming left V 3 bases short and J 6 bases short, with 11 bases between. Germline CDR1 reads KGHSH; CDR2 reads LQKENI. The CDR3 has 13 residues. DNA for the CDR3: TGTGCCAGCTCACCGGGTTCAGGGGATGGCTACACCTTC. This translates into CASSPGSGDGYTF. The whole variable domain, filled in from reference TRBV18 and TRBJ1-2, reads NAGVMQNPRHLVRRRGQEARLRCSPMKGHSHVYWYRQLPEEGLKFMVYLQKENIIDESGMPKERFSAEFPKEGPSILRIQQVVRGDSAAYFCASSPGSGDGYTFGSGTRLTVV.

This chain joins TRBV9 and TRBJ2-1, with 10 bases that match TRBD2. The V gene end was trimmed by 2 bases and the J gene end by 0 bases; junction bases not matched to a gene: 5. The CDR3 contains 17 residues. Germline V lookup: CDR1 SGDLS, CDR2 YYNGEE. In DNA, the CDR3 is TGTGCCAGCAGCGTTAGATCTAGCGGGAGCTCCTACAATGAGCAGTTCTTC. Its translation: CASSVRSSGSSYNEQFF.

The chain recombines TRBV18 with TRBJ2-2; a possible D gene is TRBD1 (5 bases). This CDR3 is built from 14 residues. Germline CDR1 KGHSH, CDR2 LQKENI. V dropped 3 bases and J dropped 3 bases, with 8 bases sitting between them. CDR3 region: CASSPPQDTGELFF. The CDR3 bases are TGTGCCAGCTCACCCCCACAGGACACCGGGGAGCTGTTTTTT.